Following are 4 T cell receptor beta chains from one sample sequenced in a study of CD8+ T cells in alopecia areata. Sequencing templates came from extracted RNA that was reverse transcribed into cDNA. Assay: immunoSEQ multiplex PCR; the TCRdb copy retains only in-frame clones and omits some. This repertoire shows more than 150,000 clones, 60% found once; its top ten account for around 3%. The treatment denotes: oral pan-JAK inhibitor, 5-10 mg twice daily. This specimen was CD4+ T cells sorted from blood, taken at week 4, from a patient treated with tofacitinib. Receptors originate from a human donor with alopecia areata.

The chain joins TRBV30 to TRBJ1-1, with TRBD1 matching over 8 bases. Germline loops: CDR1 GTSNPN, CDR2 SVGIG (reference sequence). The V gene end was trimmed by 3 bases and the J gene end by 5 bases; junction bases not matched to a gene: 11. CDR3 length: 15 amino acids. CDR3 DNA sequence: TGTGCCTGGAGCCGAAGGACAGGGCTTTTGACTGAAGCTTTCTTT. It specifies CAWSRRTGLLTEAFF.

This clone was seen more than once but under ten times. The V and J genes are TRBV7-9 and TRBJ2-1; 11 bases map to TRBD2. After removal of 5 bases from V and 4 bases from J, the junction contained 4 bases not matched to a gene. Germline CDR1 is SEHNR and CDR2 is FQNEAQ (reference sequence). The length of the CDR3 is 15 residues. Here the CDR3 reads CASSAGLAEYNEQFF. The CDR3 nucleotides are TGTGCCAGCAGCGCGGGACTAGCGGAATACAATGAGCAGTTCTTC.

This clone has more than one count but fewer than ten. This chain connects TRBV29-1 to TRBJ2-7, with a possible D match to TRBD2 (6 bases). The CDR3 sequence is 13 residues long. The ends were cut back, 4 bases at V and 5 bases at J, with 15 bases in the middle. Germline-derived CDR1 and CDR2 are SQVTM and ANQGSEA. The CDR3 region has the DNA TGCAGCGTTGCGGTGGGGGGTTTCAACGAGCAGTACTTC. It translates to CSVAVGGFNEQYF.

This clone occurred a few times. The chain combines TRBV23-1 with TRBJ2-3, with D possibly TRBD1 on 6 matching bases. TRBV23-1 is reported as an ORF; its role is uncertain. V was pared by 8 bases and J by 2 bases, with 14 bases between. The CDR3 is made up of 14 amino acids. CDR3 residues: CASYLRGTTDTQYF. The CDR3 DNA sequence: TGCGCCAGCTACCTGAGGGGGACCACAGATACGCAGTATTTT.